Listed here is a single T cell receptor (beta chain). This specimen belongs to a study of blood T cell repertoires in COVID-19. How the authors handled the data: Nucleated cell counts were estimated from reference gene primer amplification. Only in-frame clones appear in the TCRdb table, and some are missing; sequencing was by immunoSEQ multiplex PCR. The DNA gave D and trimming, while V, J and clone size come from that table. The sample consists of 50,000 to 70,000 clones, around three quarters of them appearing once. The V gene's germline CDR1 is LGHNT and CDR2 FRNRAP. The CDR3 totals 17 residues. V gave up 0 bases and J gave up 3 bases, with 18 bases separating them.

The TCR was taken from a man in his fifties or sixties with acute or convalescent COVID-19. Sample: peripheral blood. The genes are TRBV12-5 and TRBJ2-7; the D is unclear. The CDR3 spells CASGLVLSSSFNYEQYF. CDR3 sequence (DNA): TGTGCTAGTGGTTTGGTACTTAGCTCCTCATTTAACTACGAGCAGTACTTC.